This note documents a single TCR beta chain sequence. The target of this receptor is not known. No base qualities exist here, and no much larger clone lies one base off it. This record comes from a study of control samples from healthy donors and cancer patients (dated by TCRdb to about 2020). The library relied on the immunoSEQ multiplex PCR assay. The table comes from immuneACCESS by way of TCRdb, which keeps in-frame sequences with V and J called. Part of the clones is missing from these tables; in studies checked, under half for an unresolved V gene and the rest for unknown reasons. This sample holds 150,000 to 200,000 clones; around 90% were observed only once. About 1.4% of the sample lies in the top ten. Its CDR3 holds 13 amino acids, cysteine through phenylalanine. The read is trimmed to its CDR3 DNA, 39 bases read in frame from base 1. V gives up 6 bases and J gives up 6 bases, and the segment between their germline ends measures 14 bases. The germline V gene supplies CDR1 MNHEY and CDR2 SVGEGT.

This chain is built from TRBV6-2 or TRBV6-3 and TRBJ1-2; the D gene is possibly TRBD1, with 5 bases matching. Sequences were obtained from blood. The receptor was isolated from a man aged 30-40 years in good health. The DNA sequence reads TGTGCCAGCAGCGACAGTAGAGGCAATGGCTACACCTTC. Its coded protein is CASSDSRGNGYTF.